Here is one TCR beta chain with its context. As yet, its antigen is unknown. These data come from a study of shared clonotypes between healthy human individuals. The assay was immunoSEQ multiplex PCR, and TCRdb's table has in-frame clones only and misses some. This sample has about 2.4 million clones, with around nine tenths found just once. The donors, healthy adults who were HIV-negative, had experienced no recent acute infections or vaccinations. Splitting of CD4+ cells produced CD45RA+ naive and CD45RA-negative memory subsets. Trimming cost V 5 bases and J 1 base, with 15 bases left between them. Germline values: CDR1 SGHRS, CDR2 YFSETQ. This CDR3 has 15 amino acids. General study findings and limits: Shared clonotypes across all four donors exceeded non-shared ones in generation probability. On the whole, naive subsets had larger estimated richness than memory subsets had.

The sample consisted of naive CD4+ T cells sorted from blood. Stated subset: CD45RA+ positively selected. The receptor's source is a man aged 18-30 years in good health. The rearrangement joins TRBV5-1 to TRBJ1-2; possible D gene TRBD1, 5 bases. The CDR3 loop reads CASSYPGTDNYGYTF. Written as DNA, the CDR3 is TGCGCCAGCAGTTACCCCGGGACGGATAACTATGGCTACACCTTC.